This is a list of T cell receptor beta chains from one sample in a study of shared clonotypes between healthy human individuals. TCRdb's table, derived via immunoSEQ multiplex PCR, lists solely in-frame clones and lacks some. The sample shows hundreds of thousands of clones, around 73% of them seen only once. The sequenced material came from memory CD4+ T cells sorted from blood. These receptors all stem from a woman younger than 45 in good health. Both conserved end residues are part of each CDR3. A D gene is named only where the DNA matches it firmly. Rows give clone size only sometimes, using once, few, many, or a class for an expanded clone.

clone_size: -
v_call: TRBV18
d_call: -
j_call: TRBJ2-7
cdr3_aa: CASAARERDYEQYF
cdr3_nt: TGTGCCAGCGCGGCCAGGGAGAGAGACTACGAGCAGTACTTC

clone_size: once
v_call: TRBV27
d_call: -
j_call: TRBJ1-4
cdr3_aa: CAPDEKLFF
cdr3_nt: TGTGCACCGGATGAAAAACTGTTTTTT

clone_size: few
v_call: TRBV9
d_call: -
j_call: TRBJ2-2
cdr3_aa: CASSVVSGALSGELFF
cdr3_nt: TGTGCCAGCAGCGTAGTGTCAGGCGCACTATCCGGGGAGCTGTTTTTT

clone_size: -
v_call: TRBV5-1
d_call: -
j_call: TRBJ2-2
cdr3_aa: CASSPGLGDTGELFF
cdr3_nt: TGCGCCAGCAGCCCGGGACTTGGGGACACCGGGGAGCTGTTTTTT

clone_size: once
v_call: TRBV5-4
d_call: -
j_call: TRBJ1-2
cdr3_aa: CASSLDGHYGYTF
cdr3_nt: TGTGCCAGCAGTTTGGACGGTCACTATGGCTACACCTTC

clone_size: -
v_call: TRBV19
d_call: -
j_call: TRBJ2-1
cdr3_aa: CASSVPGTHDEQFF
cdr3_nt: TGTGCCAGTAGTGTTCCTGGTACACACGATGAGCAGTTCTTC

clone_size: few
v_call: TRBV9
d_call: TRBD1
j_call: TRBJ1-6
cdr3_aa: CASSVTGDNSPLHF
cdr3_nt: TGTGCCAGCAGCGTAACAGGGGATAATTCACCCCTCCACTTT

clone_size: -
v_call: TRBV6-5
d_call: TRBD1
j_call: TRBJ1-1
cdr3_aa: CASSRRQGLDTEAFF
cdr3_nt: TGTGCCAGCAGTAGAAGACAGGGCTTGGACACTGAAGCTTTCTTT

clone_size: -
v_call: TRBV7-9
d_call: TRBD1
j_call: TRBJ1-3
cdr3_aa: CASSPTGTEGNTIYF
cdr3_nt: TGTGCCAGCAGCCCCACCGGGACAGAGGGAAACACCATATATTTT

clone_size: -
v_call: TRBV11-2
d_call: -
j_call: TRBJ2-1
cdr3_aa: CASSPKTLSYNEQFF
cdr3_nt: TGTGCCAGCAGTCCCAAGACGTTATCCTACAATGAGCAGTTCTTC

clone_size: -
v_call: TRBV28
d_call: -
j_call: TRBJ1-1
cdr3_aa: CASSKGGLPEAFF
cdr3_nt: TGTGCCAGCAGTAAGGGGGGGTTACCTGAAGCTTTCTTT

clone_size: -
v_call: TRBV7-8
d_call: TRBD2
j_call: TRBJ2-1
cdr3_aa: CASSTTWGTSGRDEQFF
cdr3_nt: TGTGCCAGCAGCACAACCTGGGGGACTAGCGGGAGAGATGAGCAGTTCTTC

clone_size: once
v_call: TRBV27
d_call: -
j_call: TRBJ1-1
cdr3_aa: CASRPQTANTEAFF
cdr3_nt: TGTGCCAGCAGACCCCAGACAGCGAACACTGAAGCTTTCTTT

clone_size: -
v_call: TRBV19
d_call: -
j_call: TRBJ2-3
cdr3_aa: CASSLLGASTDTQYF
cdr3_nt: TGTGCCAGTAGTTTATTGGGGGCTAGCACAGATACGCAGTATTTT

clone_size: -
v_call: TRBV28
d_call: -
j_call: TRBJ2-7
cdr3_aa: CASSHRYEQYF
cdr3_nt: TGTGCCAGCAGTCATCGTTACGAGCAGTACTTC

clone_size: -
v_call: TRBV7-2
d_call: -
j_call: TRBJ2-3
cdr3_aa: CASSPWTVGSDTQYF
cdr3_nt: TGTGCCAGCAGCCCCTGGACAGTGGGTTCGGATACGCAGTATTTT

clone_size: -
v_call: TRBV6-6
d_call: -
j_call: TRBJ2-3
cdr3_aa: CASRGGVDTQYF
cdr3_nt: TGTGCCAGCCGCGGTGGCGTGGATACGCAGTATTTT

clone_size: -
v_call: TRBV4-1
d_call: -
j_call: TRBJ2-1
cdr3_aa: CASSQARRNEQFF
cdr3_nt: TGCGCCAGCAGCCAAGCGCGTCGTAATGAGCAGTTCTTC

clone_size: once
v_call: TRBV28
d_call: TRBD2
j_call: TRBJ2-3
cdr3_aa: CASVSGSEADTQYF
cdr3_nt: TGTGCCAGCGTCAGCGGGAGTGAGGCAGATACGCAGTATTTT

clone_size: -
v_call: TRBV5-6
d_call: -
j_call: TRBJ2-2
cdr3_aa: CASSRGRNTGELFF
cdr3_nt: TGTGCCAGCAGCAGGGGACGGAACACCGGGGAGCTGTTTTTT

clone_size: -
v_call: TRBV6-1
d_call: TRBD1
j_call: TRBJ2-7
cdr3_aa: CASRGQGFNEQYF
cdr3_nt: TGTGCCAGCAGGGGACAGGGTTTCAACGAGCAGTACTTC

clone_size: -
v_call: TRBV18
d_call: -
j_call: TRBJ1-5
cdr3_aa: CASSDDSYQPQHF
cdr3_nt: TGTGCCAGCTCAGACGACAGTTATCAGCCCCAGCATTTT

clone_size: -
v_call: TRBV6-1
d_call: -
j_call: TRBJ1-1
cdr3_aa: CATRRAQSTEAFF
cdr3_nt: TGTGCCACACGGAGGGCGCAGAGCACTGAAGCTTTCTTT

clone_size: -
v_call: TRBV6-5
d_call: -
j_call: TRBJ2-3
cdr3_aa: CASSPFSGSQYF
cdr3_nt: TGTGCCAGCAGCCCGTTTTCCGGTTCGCAGTATTTT

clone_size: few
v_call: TRBV6-1
d_call: TRBD1
j_call: TRBJ2-7
cdr3_aa: CASSESTGETYEQYF
cdr3_nt: TGTGCCAGCAGTGAAAGTACAGGGGAAACCTACGAGCAGTACTTC

clone_size: -
v_call: TRBV5-1
d_call: -
j_call: TRBJ2-1
cdr3_aa: CASSLGGAVYNEQFF
cdr3_nt: TGCGCCAGCAGCTTGGGGGGAGCGGTCTACAATGAGCAGTTCTTC

clone_size: -
v_call: TRBV6-6
d_call: TRBD1
j_call: TRBJ2-2
cdr3_aa: CASRGQTNTGELFF
cdr3_nt: TGTGCCAGCAGGGGACAGACTAACACCGGGGAGCTGTTTTTT

clone_size: -
v_call: TRBV7-3
d_call: TRBD1
j_call: TRBJ2-6
cdr3_aa: CASSSQAGTVSGANVLTF
cdr3_nt: TGTGCCAGCAGTTCCCAAGCCGGGACAGTTTCTGGGGCCAACGTCCTGACTTTC

clone_size: -
v_call: TRBV5-1
d_call: -
j_call: TRBJ2-7
cdr3_aa: CASSLQAPTPYEQYF
cdr3_nt: TGCGCCAGCAGCTTGCAGGCCCCTACCCCCTACGAGCAGTACTTC